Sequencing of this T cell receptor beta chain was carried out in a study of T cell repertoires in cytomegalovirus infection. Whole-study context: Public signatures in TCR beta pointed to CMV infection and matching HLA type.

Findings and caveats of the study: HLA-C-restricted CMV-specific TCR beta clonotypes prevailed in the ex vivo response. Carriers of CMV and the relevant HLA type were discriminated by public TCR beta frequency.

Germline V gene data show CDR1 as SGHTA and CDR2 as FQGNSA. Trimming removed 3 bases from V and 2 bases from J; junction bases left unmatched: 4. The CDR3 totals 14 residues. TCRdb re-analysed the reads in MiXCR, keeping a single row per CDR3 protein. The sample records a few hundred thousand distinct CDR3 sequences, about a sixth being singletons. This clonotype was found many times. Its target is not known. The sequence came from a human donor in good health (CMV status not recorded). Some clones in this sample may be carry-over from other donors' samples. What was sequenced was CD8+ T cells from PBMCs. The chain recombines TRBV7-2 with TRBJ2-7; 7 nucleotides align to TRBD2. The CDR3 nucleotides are TGTGCCAGCAGCTTCGCGGGGGTGGCCTACGAGCAGTACTTC. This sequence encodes CASSFAGVAYEQYF.